This T cell receptor beta chain appears in the sequencing data of a study of OX40 agonist ivuxolimab in advanced cancers. The wider study: Antecedent anti-PD-1, anti-PD-L1 or anti-CTLA-4 therapy was permissible, with roughly 36% having received some. Overall study findings and caveats: CD8+ T cells were the subset that, on average, had more expanded clones than CD4+.

This CDR3 comprises 15 residues. V dropped 5 bases and J dropped 3 bases, with 15 bases sitting between them. Germline V gives CDR1 LNHDA, CDR2 SQIVND (reference sequence). The assay was immunoSEQ multiplex PCR, and TCRdb's table has in-frame clones only and misses some. Of about 64,000 clones in the sample, roughly 85% were seen once. As concerns this clone: Antigen: not known.

This sequence joins TRBV19 and TRBJ2-3, with D maybe TRBD2 (5 bases). This TCR derives from an adult with an advanced solid tumor such as melanoma, head and neck, liver or kidney cancer. The starting material was CD4+ or CD8+ T cells sorted from blood, obtained in a trial of the OX40 agonist ivuxolimab. DNA of the CDR3: TGTGCCAGTAGTCCGGACTCCTTGGGGACAGATACGCAGTATTTT. Its translation: CASSPDSLGTDTQYF. Complete variable domain (other parts from reference TRBV19 and TRBJ2-3): DGGITQSPKYLFRKEGQNVTLSCEQNLNHDAMYWYRQDPGQGLRLIYYSQIVNDFQKGDIAEGYSVSREKKESFPLTVTSAQKNPTAFYLCASSPDSLGTDTQYFGPGTRLTVL.